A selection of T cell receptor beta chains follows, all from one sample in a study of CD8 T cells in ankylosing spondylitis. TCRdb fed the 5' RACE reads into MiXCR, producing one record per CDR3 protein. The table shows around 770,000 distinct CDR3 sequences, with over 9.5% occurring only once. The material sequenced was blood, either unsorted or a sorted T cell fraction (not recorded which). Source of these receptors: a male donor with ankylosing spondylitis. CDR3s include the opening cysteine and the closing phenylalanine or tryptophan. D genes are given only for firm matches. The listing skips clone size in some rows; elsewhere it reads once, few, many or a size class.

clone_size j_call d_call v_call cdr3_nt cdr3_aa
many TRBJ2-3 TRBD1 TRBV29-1 TGCAGCGTAGTCCCGGGACAGGGACGGGCAACAGATACGCAGTATTTT CSVVPGQGRATDTQYF
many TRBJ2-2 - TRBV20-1 TGCAGTGCCTCCCGGGACACCGGGGAGCTGTTTTTT CSASRDTGELFF
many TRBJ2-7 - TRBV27 TGTGCCAGCAGTTTATTATCCTCAACCTACGAGCAGTACTTC CASSLLSSTYEQYF
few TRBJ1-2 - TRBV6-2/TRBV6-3 TGTGCCAGCAGGCCCCGTGGGACTAACTATGGCTACACCTTC CASRPRGTNYGYTF
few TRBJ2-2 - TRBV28 TGTGCCAGCAGTTTGGCCCTCTATACCGGGGAGCTGTTTTTT CASSLALYTGELFF
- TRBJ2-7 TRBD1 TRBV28 TGTGCCAGCAGTTTAACGGTGGGACAGCCGAAGCAGTACTTC CASSLTVGQPKQYF
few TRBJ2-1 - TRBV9 TGTGCCAGCAGCGTAGTGGCGGGGAGGTACAATGAGCAGTTCTTC CASSVVAGRYNEQFF
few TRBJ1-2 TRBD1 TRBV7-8 TGTGCCAGCAGCCGCAGAGACAGGGAGAGGGGCTACACCTTC CASSRRDRERGYTF
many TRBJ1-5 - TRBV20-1 TGCAGTGCCAGGGGCTTGGGTCAGCCCCAGCATTTT CSARGLGQPQHF
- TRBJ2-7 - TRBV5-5 TGTGCCAGCAGCCCGCGTGAGGTCAGCCACGAGCAGTACTTC CASSPREVSHEQYF
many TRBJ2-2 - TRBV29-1 TGCAGCGTTGTCACAAGGGGGGCCGGGGAGCTGTTTTTT CSVVTRGAGELFF
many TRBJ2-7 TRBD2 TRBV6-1 TGTGCCAGCAGTGGGACTAGCGCCTCCTACGAGCAGTACTTC CASSGTSASYEQYF
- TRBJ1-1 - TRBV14 TGTGCCAGCAGCCAGGACGGGACCCGCACCGGAGCTTTCTTT CASSQDGTRTGAFF
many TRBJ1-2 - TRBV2 TGTGCCAGCAGTGTGGAAATTAACTATGGCTACACCTTC CASSVEINYGYTF
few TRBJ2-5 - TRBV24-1 TGTGCCACCAGTGATCCCCCAAGTATAGTCCAGCCAAAAGAGACCCAGTACTTC CATSDPPSIVQPKETQYF
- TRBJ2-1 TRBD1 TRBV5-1 TGCGCCAGCAGGTACAGGGGAGACAATGAGCAGTTCTTC CASRYRGDNEQFF
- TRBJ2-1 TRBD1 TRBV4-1 TGCGCCAGCAGCTTGACAGGGTTCGATGAGCAGTTCTTC CASSLTGFDEQFF
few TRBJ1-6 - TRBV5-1 TGCGCCAGCAGCTTGAAAGGCTCGCGCGGTAATTCACCCCTCCACTTT CASSLKGSRGNSPLHF
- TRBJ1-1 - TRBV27 TGTGCCAGCAAGATTTTGTTCCGCGCTAACACTGAAGCTTTCTTT CASKILFRANTEAFF
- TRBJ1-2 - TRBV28 TGTGCCAGCAGCTCACCGGATTGGGAGGGAGCTAACTATGGCTACACCTTC CASSSPDWEGANYGYTF
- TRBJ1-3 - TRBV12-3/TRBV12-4 TGTGCCAGCAGGGATATCCGCTCTGGAAACACCATATATTTT CASRDIRSGNTIYF
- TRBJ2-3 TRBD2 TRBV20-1 TGCAGTGCCCCCTTACCCGGGAGGAGAGATACGCAGTATTTT CSAPLPGRRDTQYF
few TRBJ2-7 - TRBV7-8 TGTGCCAGCAGCTTAGCGATGACAGAGCAGTACTTC CASSLAMTEQYF
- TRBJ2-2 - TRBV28 TGTGCCAGCAGTTTTAGCAGGGCAGGCACCGGGGAGCTGTTTTTT CASSFSRAGTGELFF
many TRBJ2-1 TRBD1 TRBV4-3 TGCGCCAGCAGCCTACGGACAGGGATCAATGAGCAGTTCTTC CASSLRTGINEQFF
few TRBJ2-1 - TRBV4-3 TGCGCCAGCAGCCATACGGTGAGCTCCTACAATGAGCAGTTCTTC CASSHTVSSYNEQFF
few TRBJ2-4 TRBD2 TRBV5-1 TGCGCCAGCAGCTGGGGACTAGCGGGGGATGGGTTTGCCAAAAACATTCAGTACTTC CASSWGLAGDGFAKNIQYF
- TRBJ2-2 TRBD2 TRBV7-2 TGTGCCAGCAGCTTTAGCGGGGGGGCCGGGGAGCTGTTTTTT CASSFSGGAGELFF
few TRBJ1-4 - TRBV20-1 TGCAGTGCCCCTAAGAGATTCAGGGGTTGGAGTGAAAAACTGTTTTTT CSAPKRFRGWSEKLFF
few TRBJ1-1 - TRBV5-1 TGCGCCAGCAGCTTGTATGACGGGGGTTATACTGAAGCTTTCTTT CASSLYDGGYTEAFF
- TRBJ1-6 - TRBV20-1 TGCAGTGCTCCACCCGACGGCTTCATGCTCGAAGATAATTCACCCCTCCACTTT CSAPPDGFMLEDNSPLHF
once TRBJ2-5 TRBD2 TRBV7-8 TGTGCCAGCAGCAAACAGACTAGCGGAGAGACCCAGTACTTC CASSKQTSGETQYF
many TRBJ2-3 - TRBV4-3 TGCGCCAGCAGCCAAGCGGTGGGCCCTCTCACAGATACGCAGTATTTT CASSQAVGPLTDTQYF
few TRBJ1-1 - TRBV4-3 TGCGCCAGCAGCTATTCTTCCGGTTGGGGCACTGAAGCTTTCTTT CASSYSSGWGTEAFF
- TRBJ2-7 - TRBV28 TGTGCCAGCGAGGGCCTGTACGAGCAGTACTTC CASEGLYEQYF
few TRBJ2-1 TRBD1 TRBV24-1 TGTGCCACCAGTGATCTCCATGGACAGGGCTACAATGAGCAGTTCTTC CATSDLHGQGYNEQFF
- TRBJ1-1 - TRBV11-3 TGTGCCAGCAGGACCCGGGACGGATTTATGAACACTGAAGCTTTCTTT CASRTRDGFMNTEAFF
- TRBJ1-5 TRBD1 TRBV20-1 TGCAGTGCTACCCCCCTAAGGGACAGTAATCAGCCCCAGCATTTT CSATPLRDSNQPQHF
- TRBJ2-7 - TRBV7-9 TGTGCCAGCAGCTTCGGGTCCCCCGAGCAGTACTTC CASSFGSPEQYF
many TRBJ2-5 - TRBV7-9 TGTGCCAGCAGCTTAGGAGGCAATGGGGGAGAGACCCAGTACTTC CASSLGGNGGETQYF
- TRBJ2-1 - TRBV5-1 TGCGCCACCGGGGGGCGGGGGACCGGATCCTACAATGAGCAGTTCTTC CATGGRGTGSYNEQFF
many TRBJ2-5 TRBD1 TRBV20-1 TGCAGTGCAACCGGGACAGGGAAGGGGGAACGGACCCAAGAGACCCAGTACTTC CSATGTGKGERTQETQYF
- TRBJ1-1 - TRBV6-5 TGTGCCAGCAGTTATATGCAGGCGGACACTGAAGCTTTCTTT CASSYMQADTEAFF
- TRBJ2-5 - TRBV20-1 TGCAGTGCAGCGTGGCGAGAGACCCAGTACTTC CSAAWRETQYF
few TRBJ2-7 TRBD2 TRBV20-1 TGCAGTGCTAGTGTCTGGGCGGGGGGCTCCTACGAGCAGTACTTC CSASVWAGGSYEQYF